One and the same sample provided the 10 T cell receptor beta chains below, sequenced in a study of cytomegalovirus exposure and HLA in healthy donors. PCR primers comprised 60 Vbeta and 13 Jbeta primers. TCRdb's table, derived via immunoSEQ multiplex PCR, lists solely in-frame clones and lacks some. Among fewer than 200,000 clones listed, roughly 80% were seen once. Sequencing was performed on PBMCs. Receptors originate from a woman aged 18-30 years in good health and CMV-seronegative.

The rearrangement joins TRBV5-1 to TRBJ1-2; a possible D gene is TRBD1 (5 bases). This CDR3 contains 13 residues. In germline, CDR1 is SGHRS, CDR2 YFSETQ. Trimming removed 3 bases from V and 8 bases from J, with 14 bases in between. The CDR3 coding sequence is TGCGCCAGCAGCTCACCGGGACTTCGGGGCTACACCTTC. It translates to CASSSPGLRGYTF.

The chain couples TRBV25-1 to TRBJ1-2, with 7 positions matching TRBD1. From germline, CDR1 is MGHDK and CDR2 SYGVNS. The junction had 8 bases not matched to a gene; V was cut back by 3 bases and J by 4 bases. This CDR3 is 15 amino acids long. CDR3 sequence reads: CASSESGTDSYGYTF. CDR3 nucleotide sequence: TGTGCCAGCAGTGAGTCGGGGACAGACAGCTATGGCTACACCTTC.

The chain carries TRBV7-9 and TRBJ2-7; possibly TRBD1 for D (7 bases). Germline assignment: CDR1 SEHNR and CDR2 FQNEAQ (reference sequence). With 1 base removed from V and 6 bases from J, the gap between germline ends came to 13 bases. CDR3 length: 14 residues. Here the CDR3 DNA reads TGTGCCAGCAGCTTAGGTGGGCAGGGGGGCGAGCAGTACTTC. This codes for CASSLGGQGGEQYF.

The chain joins TRBV5-1 to TRBJ2-2; D is undetermined. Trimming took off 2 bases at V and 4 bases at J, with 6 bases between the two ends. The germline V gene encodes CDR1 SGHRS and CDR2 YFSETQ. CDR3 length: 13 amino acids. The CDR3: CASSLAATGELFF. For the CDR3, the DNA is TGCGCCAGCAGCTTAGCTGCCACCGGGGAGCTGTTTTTT.

The chain carries TRBV5-1 and TRBJ2-7, with 9 nucleotides matching TRBD2. The CDR3 covers 15 residues. CDR1 and CDR2 from the germline V gene are SGHRS and YFSETQ. V shed 4 bases and J 5 bases; nucleotides not matched to a gene: 10. The CDR3 here is CASSLRLAGNHEQYF. CDR3 in DNA: TGCGCCAGCAGCCTGAGGCTAGCGGGAAACCACGAGCAGTACTTC.

This clone was recorded once. The J gene is TRBJ1-2, the V gene TRBV30; D may be TRBD1 (6 bases). The CDR3 is 13 amino acids. In germline, CDR1 is GTSNPN, CDR2 SVGIG (reference sequence). Trimming took 3 bases from V and 4 from J, leaving 12 bases between them. This CDR3 reads CAWSGGQIYGYTF. CDR3 DNA sequence: TGTGCCTGGAGCGGCGGACAGATCTATGGCTACACCTTC.

On this clone itself: Other nucleotide sequences in the sample specify the same CDR3. The chain carries TRBV5-1 and TRBJ1-1; D gene unclear. This CDR3 is built from 13 residues. The germline V gene has CDR1 SGHRS and CDR2 YFSETQ. The germline V and J ends were trimmed by 0 bases and 0 bases, with 3 bases remaining between them. The CDR3, as DNA: TGCGCCAGCAGCTTGGTAGTGAACACTGAAGCTTTCTTT. This encodes CASSLVVNTEAFF.

CDR3 protein: CASSQGGPSTEAFF. CDR3 nucleotide sequence: TGTGCCAGCAGCCAAGGGGGCCCCAGCACTGAAGCTTTCTTT. The chain combines TRBV4-2 with TRBJ1-1, with a possible D match to TRBD1 (5 bases). Trimming took off 1 base at V and 4 bases at J, with 10 bases between the two ends. Germline CDR1 LGHNA, CDR2 YNFKEQ. This CDR3 has 14 amino acids.

This clone occurred once. This chain connects TRBV7-2 to TRBJ2-3; no reliable D call. Germline loops: CDR1 SGHTA, CDR2 FQGNSA. The CDR3 length is 12 residues. With 3 bases removed from V and 7 bases from J, the gap between germline ends came to 8 bases. This CDR3 reads CASSLSANTQYF. The CDR3 nucleotides read TGTGCCAGCAGCTTGAGCGCAAATACGCAGTATTTT.

The V and J genes are TRBV7-3 and TRBJ2-2; 13 bases line up with TRBD2. J was trimmed by 5 bases and V by 5 bases; bases with no gene match: 2. Germline CDR1 and CDR2: SGHTA and FQGTGA. This CDR3 contains 15 residues. CDR3 bases: TGTGCCAGCAGCCCGACTAGCGGGGGGACCGGGGAGCTGTTTTTT. The encoded protein is CASSPTSGGTGELFF.